The next 25 T cell receptor beta chains were all read from a single sample in a study of cytomegalovirus exposure and HLA in healthy donors. Researchers ran the PCR with 60 Vbeta and 13 Jbeta primers. Libraries were prepared by immunoSEQ multiplex PCR; TCRdb keeps only in-frame clonotypes and omits some of them. The sample totals more than 110,000 clones. Sequenced input: PBMCs. These receptors originate from a man between 40 and 49 years old in good health and CMV-seronegative.

The chain carries TRBV23-1 and TRBJ1-5; D possibly corresponds to TRBD1 (5 bases). TRBV23-1 is classed as an ORF, of uncertain function. V was trimmed by 2 bases and J by 0 bases, leaving 11 bases between them. This CDR3 has 16 residues. The CDR3: CASSQRKGDSNQPQHF. The CDR3 DNA reads TGCGCCAGCAGTCAACGGAAAGGGGATAGCAATCAGCCCCAGCATTTT.

The V and J genes are TRBV19 and TRBJ2-1; tentative D call: TRBD2 (6 bases). The CDR3 has 17 amino acids. V was clipped by 6 bases and J by 0 bases, with 18 bases between them. Germline CDR1 reads LNHDA; CDR2 reads SQIVND (reference sequence). The CDR3 loop reads CASSPSLSGSSYNEQFF. The CDR3 coding sequence is TGTGCCAGTAGCCCATCTCTTAGCGGTAGCTCCTACAATGAGCAGTTCTTC.

The V gene is TRBV5-4, the J gene TRBJ2-5, with 8 bases lining up with TRBD1. Germline V gene lookup returns CDR1 SGHNT and CDR2 YYREEE (reference sequence). Germline trimming cut 4 bases from V and 3 bases from J; bases unmatched to any gene: 5. CDR3 length: 14 residues. The CDR3: CASSPADREETQYF. The CDR3 DNA reads as TGTGCCAGCAGCCCGGCGGACAGGGAAGAGACCCAGTACTTC.

The chain has TRBV9 and TRBJ2-1; D is ambiguous. CDR1 and CDR2 from the germline V gene are SGDLS and YYNGEE. The CDR3 contains 14 residues. V shed 3 bases and J shed 7 bases, with 14 bases lying between them. This chain's CDR3 is CASSEPSSSNEQFF. The CDR3 DNA reads TGTGCCAGCAGCGAACCGAGTAGTAGTAATGAGCAGTTCTTC.

The chain joins TRBV6-4 to TRBJ1-5; 7 nucleotides agree with TRBD1. The germline CDR1 and CDR2 sequences are MRHNA and SNTAGT. Germline trimming cut 8 bases from V and 5 bases from J; bases unmatched to any gene: 0. The CDR3 is 11 amino acids. CDR3 sequence: CASQGDQPQHF. DNA of the CDR3: TGTGCCAGCCAGGGGGATCAGCCCCAGCATTTT.

This chain uses TRBV5-1 with TRBJ1-1; D might be TRBD1 (6 bases). This CDR3 is built from 12 residues. The ends were cut back, 1 base at V and 5 bases at J, with 6 bases in the middle. The germline V gene has CDR1 SGHRS and CDR2 YFSETQ. The CDR3 loop is CASSLTGTEAFF. Here the CDR3 DNA reads TGCGCCAGCAGCTTGACAGGGACTGAAGCTTTCTTT. The variable domain in full, with the rest retrieved from reference TRBV5-1 and TRBJ1-1, is KAGVTQTPRYLIKTRGQQVTLSCSPISGHRSVSWYQQTPGQGLQFLFEYFSETQRNKGNFPGRFSGRQFSNSRSEMNVSTLELGDSALYLCASSLTGTEAFFGQGTRLTVV.

The chain is built from TRBV29-1 and TRBJ2-7, with 7 bases lining up with TRBD1. CDR3 size: 12 residues. Germline values: CDR1 SQVTM, CDR2 ANQGSEA. Trimming removed 7 bases from V and 2 bases from J; junction bases left unmatched: 5. DNA for the CDR3: TGCAGCGCCGGGGACAGCACCTACGAGCAGTACTTC. This encodes CSAGDSTYEQYF.

The genes are TRBV19 and TRBJ2-5, with 9 bases that match TRBD1. The ends lost 6 bases at V and 7 bases at J; junction bases unmatched: 9. Per the germline V gene, CDR1 is LNHDA and CDR2 is SQIVND (reference sequence). The CDR3 contains 14 residues. The DNA for the CDR3 is TGTGCCAGTAGCCCGGGACAGGGCATGGGGACCCAGTACTTC. Encoded protein: CASSPGQGMGTQYF. Supplemented by reference TRBV19 and TRBJ2-5, the full variable domain reads DGGITQSPKYLFRKEGQNVTLSCEQNLNHDAMYWYRQDPGQGLRLIYYSQIVNDFQKGDIAEGYSVSREKKESFPLTVTSAQKNPTAFYLCASSPGQGMGTQYFGPGTRLLVL.

This chain connects TRBV29-1 to TRBJ2-7; 11 positions agree with TRBD1. The ends lost 5 bases at V and 4 bases at J; junction bases unmatched: 4. Germline values: CDR1 SQVTM, CDR2 ANQGSEA. This CDR3 comprises 13 residues. The CDR3 nucleotides read TGCAGCGTTCCCGGGACAGGGGGGTACGAGCAGTACTTC. Encoded protein: CSVPGTGGYEQYF.

This rearrangement joins TRBV29-1 to TRBJ2-5; D may be TRBD2 (5 bases). The J call may be mistaken, given a closer DNA end match to TRBJ2-7. This CDR3 region has 12 residues. Germline values: CDR1 SQVTM, CDR2 ANQGSEA. CDR3 protein: CSVTTSYYEQYF. CDR3 bases: TGCAGCGTCACTACTAGTTACTACGAGCAGTACTTC.

The rearrangement joins TRBV2 to TRBJ2-7; tentative D call: TRBD2 (5 bases). The CDR3 covers 14 residues. The germline V and J ends were trimmed by 2 bases and 5 bases, with 13 bases remaining between them. Germline CDR1 reads SNHLY; CDR2 reads FYNNEI. CDR3 coding DNA: TGTGCCAGCAGTGAATTCGAGGGTATCGACGAGCAGTACTTC. The encoded protein is CASSEFEGIDEQYF.

The rearrangement uses TRBV7-2 and TRBJ2-7; no reliable D call. Between the trimmed V and J ends, which lost 1 base and 4 bases, there was a span of 5 bases. Germline values: CDR1 SGHTA, CDR2 FQGNSA. CDR3 length: 12 amino acids. The CDR3 reads CASSLVSYEQYF. The DNA for the CDR3 is TGTGCCAGCAGCTTAGTATCTTACGAGCAGTACTTC. The full variable domain, its missing parts supplied by reference TRBV7-2 and TRBJ2-7, is GAGVSQSPSNKVTEKGKDVELRCDPISGHTALYWYRQSLGQGLEFLIYFQGNSAPDKSGLPSDRFSAERTGGSVSTLTIQRTQQEDSAVYLCASSLVSYEQYFGPGTRLTVT.

The CDR3: CSVELAGVEQYF. Written as DNA, the CDR3 is TGCAGCGTTGAACTAGCGGGGGTCGAGCAGTACTTC. The gene calls are TRBV29-1 and TRBJ2-7; TRBD2 matches at 10 bases. The length of the CDR3 is 12 residues. Trimming took 2 bases from V and 6 from J; bases not matched to a gene: 1. CDR1 and CDR2 from the germline V gene are SQVTM and ANQGSEA.

The chain couples TRBV15 to TRBJ1-1, with a tentative D call TRBD1 (6 bases). V was trimmed by 3 bases and J by 8 bases, leaving 16 bases between them. The germline gives CDR1 LNHNV, CDR2 YYDKDF (reference sequence). The CDR3 is 14 amino acids. Written as DNA, the CDR3 is TGTGCCACCAGCAGGGACGCAGGGGCCTTCGAAGCTTTCTTT. This encodes CATSRDAGAFEAFF.

As for this clone: A read error may account for a junction end that differs from germline. This chain joins TRBV6-5 and TRBJ2-5; possible D gene TRBD1, 5 bases. The CDR3 contains 13 residues. Germline V gives CDR1 MNHEY, CDR2 SVGAGI. The CDR3: CASRPPSSAGYHF. The DNA for the CDR3 is TGTGCCAGCAGGCCCCCCTCCTCGGCAGGGTATCACTTC.

This rearrangement joins TRBV6-5 to TRBJ2-3; no clear D. The CDR3 has 12 residues. V lost 4 bases, J lost 0 bases, and 2 bases lay in between. Germline CDR1 reads MNHEY; CDR2 reads SVGAGI. The CDR3 coding sequence is TGTGCCAGCAGTTCTAGCACAGATACGCAGTATTTT. It codes for CASSSSTDTQYF.

The V gene is TRBV4-3, the J gene TRBJ2-5; the match to TRBD2 covers 8 bases. This CDR3 spans 14 amino acids. Looked up from germline, CDR1 is LGHNA and CDR2 is YSLEER. J lost 3 bases, V lost 5 bases, and 5 bases had no gene match. CDR3 residues: CASSLELAEETQYF. Here the CDR3 DNA reads TGCGCCAGCAGCTTGGAACTAGCGGAAGAGACCCAGTACTTC.

The chain employs TRBV28 and TRBJ1-1, with D perhaps matching TRBD1 (5 bases). With 6 bases removed from V and 5 bases from J, the gap between germline ends came to 13 bases. This CDR3 spans 13 amino acids. CDR1 MDHEN and CDR2 SYDVKM come from the germline V gene. The CDR3 bases are TGTGCCAGCAGGCGCCAGGCAGGGACTGAAGCTTTCTTT. Amino acids: CASRRQAGTEAFF.

This chain joins TRBV4-1 and TRBJ2-7; maybe TRBD2 (5 bases). Per germline, CDR1 MGHRA and CDR2 YSYEKL. Between the trimmed V and J ends, which lost 2 bases and 6 bases, there was a span of 11 bases. The CDR3 runs 13 residues. The CDR3 loop reads CASSQRGGGEQYF. CDR3 nucleotide sequence: TGCGCCAGCAGCCAACGCGGCGGAGGCGAGCAGTACTTC.

The chain joins TRBV5-1 to TRBJ2-3; TRBD2 matches 7 bases. The CDR3 totals 15 residues. Germline-derived CDR1 and CDR2 are SGHRS and YFSETQ. Trimming took 0 bases from V and 6 from J; bases not matched to a gene: 7. The CDR3 region has the DNA TGCGCCAGCAGCTTGGTCCTCGGGGGGATGGATACGCAGTATTTT. It specifies CASSLVLGGMDTQYF.

The gene calls are TRBV6-1 and TRBJ2-6; D gene ambiguous. This CDR3 region has 16 residues. The ends were cut back, 4 bases at V and 4 bases at J, with 14 bases in the middle. Germline V gene lookup returns CDR1 MNHNS and CDR2 SASEGT. CDR3 region: CASSGGSLSGANVLTF. Here the CDR3 DNA reads TGTGCCAGCAGTGGTGGCAGTCTCTCCGGGGCCAACGTCCTGACTTTC.

V gene TRBV4-3 combines with J gene TRBJ2-1, with TRBD2 identical over 12 bases. CDR1 LGHNA and CDR2 YSLEER come from the germline V gene. J lost 9 bases, V lost 0 bases, and 15 bases had no gene match. The CDR3 spans 19 residues. CDR3 region: CASSQDKEASGGAVGEQFF. DNA of the CDR3: TGCGCCAGCAGCCAAGATAAAGAAGCTAGCGGGGGGGCCGTAGGTGAGCAGTTCTTC.

This chain joins TRBV18 and TRBJ1-1; the D gene is possibly TRBD1 (5 bases). CDR1 KGHSH and CDR2 LQKENI come from the germline V gene. Trimming left V 3 bases short and J 3 bases short, with 17 bases between. The CDR3 spans 16 residues. This CDR3 reads CASSPNPGLRDTEAFF. As DNA, the CDR3 is TGTGCCAGCTCACCGAACCCGGGACTCAGGGACACTGAAGCTTTCTTT.

This rearrangement joins TRBV5-1 to TRBJ2-3, with D possibly being TRBD2 (6 bases). Germline V gene sequence: CDR1 SGHRS, CDR2 YFSETQ. The ends were cut back, 8 bases at V and 5 bases at J, with 21 bases in the middle. The CDR3 sequence is 15 residues long. CDR3 protein: CASHVGGVFIDTQYF. CDR3 DNA: TGCGCCAGTCACGTCGGCGGGGTATTCATAGATACGCAGTATTTT.

This chain uses TRBV27 with TRBJ2-3, with 7 bases identical to TRBD1. The V gene end was trimmed by 3 bases and the J gene end by 7 bases; junction bases not matched to a gene: 7. Looked up from germline, CDR1 is MNHEY and CDR2 is SMNVEV (reference sequence). There are 14 residues in the CDR3. CDR3 sequence (DNA): TGTGCCAGCAGTTTCCGGGACAGTGCTAATACGCAGTATTTT. This gives the protein CASSFRDSANTQYF.